Detailed here is one TCR beta chain. Its antigen is unidentified. Measured with immunoSEQ multiplex PCR; TCRdb has only the in-frame clones, and not every one. The data show tens of thousands of clones, around 93% seen once. This sample is part of a study of T cell clones after liver transplantation. Background on the study: Apart from three HCV-positive recipients, transplants were for non-autoimmune, non-viral reasons.

Study-level results: Conclusions were preliminary, with small, heterogeneous patient groups.

Trimming pared 3 bases from V and 5 bases from J, leaving 17 bases between. The CDR3 loop spans 15 amino acids. CDR1 and CDR2 from the germline V gene are KGHSH and LQKENI. Sequenced here: CD4+ T cells from blood, sampled less than 27 months after liver transplant. The clonotype was recovered from a human patient who received a liver transplant. The graft donor may be the source of some T cells. This sequence joins TRBV18 and TRBJ2-7, with TRBD2 as a possible D gene (6 bases). The CDR3 DNA reads as TGTGCCAGCTCACCCTCATCGGGAGTTCGGCACGAGCAGTACTTC. It specifies CASSPSSGVRHEQYF.